Listed below are T cell receptor beta chains from one sample, sequenced in a study of T cells after yellow fever vaccination. TCRdb analysed the 5' RACE reads with MiXCR anew, one entry per CDR3 protein. The sample lists 250,000 or so distinct CDR3 sequences, roughly 3.7% occurring once. The sample in question was PBMCs, obtained 15 days after the yellow fever booster vaccination. The receptors stem from a young man who received the YFV17D yellow fever vaccine. Each CDR3 is given with its conserved first and last residue. Fields, in order: D gene, V gene, J gene, clone size, CDR3 protein, CDR3 DNA. A D gene is named only where the DNA matches it firmly. Size values are once, few and many counts, or a class for expanded clones, and some rows have none.

>-|TRBV7-9|TRBJ2-7|many
CASSPDSGSYEQYF
TGTGCCAGCAGCCCGGACTCGGGTTCCTACGAGCAGTACTTC
>-|TRBV7-9|TRBJ1-1|few
CASSFGQGITEAFF
TGTGCCAGCAGCTTTGGTCAGGGAATAACTGAAGCTTTCTTT
>TRBD2|TRBV20-1|TRBJ2-7|many
CSARATSGSYEQYF
TGCAGTGCGCGGGCTACTAGCGGGTCCTACGAGCAGTACTTC
>-|TRBV4-3|TRBJ2-7|many
CASSPHRGGTVSYEQYF
TGCGCCAGCAGCCCTCACAGGGGGGGAACGGTCTCCTACGAGCAGTACTTC
>-|TRBV6-1|TRBJ1-5|many
CASSEGGASLYSNQPQHF
TGTGCCAGCAGTGAAGGGGGCGCGTCCCTCTATAGCAATCAGCCCCAGCATTTT
>TRBD1|TRBV5-1|TRBJ2-1|many
CASSPSGTGAYNEQFF
TGCGCCAGCAGCCCATCAGGGACAGGGGCATACAATGAGCAGTTCTTC
>-|TRBV29-1|TRBJ1-2|many
CSASVGAANYGYTF
TGCAGCGCGTCGGTGGGGGCGGCCAACTATGGCTACACCTTC
>TRBD1|TRBV4-3|TRBJ1-5|many
CASSPRTGLSNQPQHF
TGCGCCAGCAGCCCACGGACAGGGCTATCTAATCAGCCCCAGCATTTT
>-|TRBV12-3/TRBV12-4|TRBJ2-1|many
CASSPRPDEQFF
TGTGCCAGCAGTCCCCGCCCCGATGAGCAGTTCTTC
>-|TRBV7-9|TRBJ2-2|many
CASSVRETGELFF
TGTGCCAGCAGCGTTAGGGAGACCGGGGAGCTGTTTTTT
>TRBD1|TRBV7-3|TRBJ2-1|many
CASSLFRGNEQFF
TGTGCCAGCAGCTTATTCAGGGGGAATGAGCAGTTCTTC
>-|TRBV12-3/TRBV12-4|TRBJ2-7|many
CASSYSQNYEQYF
TGTGCCAGCAGTTACAGCCAGAATTACGAGCAGTACTTC
>TRBD1|TRBV29-1|TRBJ1-1|-
CSVRNLLQGARAFF
TGCAGCGTTCGAAATCTATTACAGGGGGCGAGAGCTTTCTTT
>-|TRBV7-2|TRBJ2-1|many
CASSSGGVYNEQFF
TGTGCCAGCAGCTCGGGCGGGGTCTACAATGAGCAGTTCTTC
>-|TRBV27|TRBJ1-2|many
CASRAPGPRSGYTF
TGTGCCAGCAGGGCCCCCGGACCGAGGTCGGGCTACACCTTC
>-|TRBV13|TRBJ1-1|many
CASSLGYRMGVEAFF
TGTGCCAGCAGCTTAGGCTATAGGATGGGGGTTGAAGCTTTCTTT
>-|TRBV4-1|TRBJ2-3|few
CASSQIRDTQYF
TGCGCCAGCAGCCAGATCCGAGATACGCAGTATTTT
>-|TRBV20-1|TRBJ2-5|many
CSANQGTKGETQHF
TGCAGTGCAAACCAGGGTACCAAGGGAGAGACCCAGCACTTC
>-|TRBV21-1|TRBJ2-5|many
CASSKFHCLQETQYF
TGTGCCAGCAGCAAATTTCACTGCCTCCAAGAGACCCAGTACTTC
>-|TRBV20-1|TRBJ1-1|many
CSANLVPEAFF
TGCAGTGCTAATCTGGTCCCTGAAGCTTTCTTT
>-|TRBV12-5|TRBJ2-5|many
CASGPSIETQYF
TGTGCTAGTGGTCCATCCATTGAGACCCAGTACTTC
>-|TRBV3-1|TRBJ1-2|many
CASSGRNYGYTF
TGTGCCAGCAGCGGACGGAACTATGGCTACACCTTC
>-|TRBV30|TRBJ1-2|many
CAWNGGQYYGYTF
TGTGCCTGGAACGGGGGGCAATACTATGGCTACACCTTC
>TRBD1|TRBV4-1|TRBJ2-2|many
CASGTVYPGELFF
TGCGCCAGTGGGACAGTTTACCCCGGGGAGCTGTTTTTT
>-|TRBV6-5|TRBJ1-3|many
CASSYSGMGGNTIYF
TGTGCCAGCAGTTACTCAGGGATGGGTGGAAACACCATATATTTT
>TRBD2|TRBV7-2|TRBJ2-1|many
CASSSQLAGGSYNEQFF
TGTGCCAGCAGCTCCCAACTAGCGGGGGGCTCCTACAATGAGCAGTTCTTC
>-|TRBV10-2|TRBJ2-1|few
CASSHRDSLRGEQFF
TGCGCCAGCAGCCACCGGGACTCCCTCCGGGGTGAGCAGTTCTTC
>TRBD2|TRBV7-2|TRBJ2-3|few
CASSLSAPDSGHSTDTQYF
TGTGCCAGCAGCTTATCGGCCCCCGATAGCGGGCATTCCACAGATACGCAGTATTTT
>-|TRBV13|TRBJ2-3|many
CASSSTGGRDTQYF
TGTGCCAGCAGCTCGACGGGGGGCCGAGATACGCAGTATTTT
>-|TRBV7-3|TRBJ1-1|many
CASSLRASNTEAFF
TGTGCCAGCAGCTTACGAGCCTCGAACACTGAAGCTTTCTTT
>TRBD1|TRBV18|TRBJ1-1|-
CASSPLLDRANTEAFF
TGTGCCAGCTCACCACTCTTAGACAGGGCGAACACTGAAGCTTTCTTT
>TRBD1|TRBV7-2|TRBJ2-7|many
CASTPTGTAAYEQYF
TGTGCCAGCACACCGACCGGGACAGCAGCCTACGAGCAGTACTTC
>TRBD2|TRBV7-2|TRBJ2-7|many
CASSGLAGGRPSTASYEQYF
TGTGCCAGCAGCGGACTAGCGGGGGGGCGACCCTCTACCGCCTCCTACGAGCAGTACTTC
>-|TRBV5-4|TRBJ2-3|many
CASSPLGGADTQYF
TGTGCCAGCAGCCCCCTTGGGGGTGCGGATACGCAGTATTTT
>-|TRBV6-5|TRBJ1-1|many
CASRLSPLEDMNTEAFF
TGTGCCAGCCGTCTCTCTCCCCTCGAGGACATGAACACTGAAGCTTTCTTT
>TRBD1|TRBV6-4|TRBJ1-3|many
CASSDPLDRGSYTIYF
TGTGCCAGCAGTGACCCCCTGGACAGGGGGAGTTACACCATATATTTT
>TRBD1|TRBV29-1|TRBJ2-3|many
CSAEATGGTDTQYF
TGCAGCGCCGAGGCGACAGGGGGCACAGATACGCAGTATTTT
>-|TRBV5-1|TRBJ2-2|few
CASSSGTLYTGELFF
TGCGCCAGCAGCTCAGGCACCCTATACACCGGGGAGCTGTTTTTT
>-|TRBV5-5|TRBJ1-5|many
CASSLLRGSNQPQHF
TGTGCCAGCAGCTTGCTGAGGGGAAGCAATCAGCCCCAGCATTTT
>TRBD2|TRBV7-2|TRBJ2-1|many
CASRPQTSASYNEQFF
TGTGCCAGCAGGCCCCAAACTAGCGCCTCCTACAATGAGCAGTTCTTC
>TRBD2|TRBV7-2|TRBJ2-3|many
CASRLGGGPSTDTQYF
TGTGCCAGCAGGTTGGGGGGAGGGCCTAGCACAGATACGCAGTATTTT
>TRBD1|TRBV6-2/TRBV6-3|TRBJ2-4|many
CASKRLGGPPYAKNIQYF
TGTGCCAGCAAAAGGTTAGGGGGCCCACCCTACGCCAAAAACATTCAGTACTTC
>-|TRBV28|TRBJ1-1|many
CASSLPGHKAFF
TGTGCCAGCAGTTTGCCAGGGCATAAAGCTTTCTTT
>-|TRBV6-6|TRBJ1-1|-
CASSLIGGVTEAFF
TGTGCCAGCAGCTTGATCGGAGGGGTCACTGAAGCTTTCTTT
>-|TRBV6-2/TRBV6-3|TRBJ2-5|many
CASSYSRTSKTQYF
TGTGCCAGCAGTTACTCGAGGACCAGTAAGACCCAGTACTTC
>-|TRBV12-3/TRBV12-4|TRBJ1-2|many
CASSPLRFYGYTF
TGTGCCAGCAGTCCGCTTAGGTTCTATGGCTACACCTTC
>TRBD1|TRBV18|TRBJ1-5|many
CASSPQGNQPQHF
TGTGCCAGCAGTCCACAGGGGAATCAGCCCCAGCATTTT
>-|TRBV18|TRBJ2-6|many
CASSPQESGANVLTF
TGTGCCAGCTCACCACAAGAATCTGGGGCCAACGTCCTGACTTTC